This T cell receptor beta chain was captured in a study of shared clonotypes between healthy human individuals. Terminally differentiated effector memory CD45RA+ cells were excluded by CCR7 positive selection of CD45RO-negative cells. Each of the donors was a healthy adult who was HIV-negative and had not had a recent acute infection or vaccination. Assay: immunoSEQ multiplex PCR; the TCRdb copy retains only in-frame clones and omits some. The sample records about 1.9 million clones, roughly 93% being singletons. This CDR3 has 16 amino acids. Trimming pared 0 bases from V and 4 bases from J, leaving 14 bases between. CDR1 and CDR2 from the germline V gene are SGHRS and YFSETQ.

The TCR originated in a man aged 18 to 29 in good health. Some clones in this sample may be carry-over from other donors' samples. Sequencing was done on a sample of naive CD8+ T cells from PBMCs. The rearrangement links TRBV5-1 to TRBJ2-1, with a tentative D call TRBD1 (6 bases). The CDR3 protein is CASSLEGERRYNEQFF. The DNA for the CDR3 is TGCGCCAGCAGCTTGGAGGGGGAAAGGAGGTACAATGAGCAGTTCTTC. The whole variable domain, filled in from reference TRBV5-1 and TRBJ2-1, reads KAGVTQTPRYLIKTRGQQVTLSCSPISGHRSVSWYQQTPGQGLQFLFEYFSETQRNKGNFPGRFSGRQFSNSRSEMNVSTLELGDSALYLCASSLEGERRYNEQFFGPGTRLTVL.